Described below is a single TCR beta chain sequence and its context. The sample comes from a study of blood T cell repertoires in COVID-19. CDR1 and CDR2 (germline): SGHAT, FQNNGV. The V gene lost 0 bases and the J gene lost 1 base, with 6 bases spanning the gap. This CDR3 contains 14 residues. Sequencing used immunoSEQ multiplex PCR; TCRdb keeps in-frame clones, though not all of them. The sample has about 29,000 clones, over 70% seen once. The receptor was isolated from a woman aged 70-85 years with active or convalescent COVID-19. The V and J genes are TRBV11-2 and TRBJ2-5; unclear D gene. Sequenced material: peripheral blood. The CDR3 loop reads CASSLDLPQETQYF. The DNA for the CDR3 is TGTGCCAGCAGCTTAGATCTCCCCCAAGAGACCCAGTACTTC.